The entry below gives a single T cell receptor beta chain sequence along with its context. Its target is not known. This entry comes from a study of OX40 agonist ivuxolimab in advanced cancers. The overall study: Participants could have had prior anti-PD-1, anti-PD-L1 or anti-CTLA-4 therapy, and 40% had some.

Here immunoSEQ multiplex PCR was the method, and the copy in TCRdb shows in-frame clones only, minus some. The top ten hold about 2.1% of the sample, which has some 70,000 clones, around nine tenths seen once. General study points: There was clonal expansion of CD4+ and CD8+ blood T cells by week 6 at 0.1 to 3.0 mg/kg. In the 0.1-3.0 mg/kg groups, partial responders showed among the lowest expansion.

Systemic immunosuppression or a history of autoimmune disease excluded patients. The CDR3 spans 18 residues. Trimming cost V 2 bases and J 0 bases, with 18 bases left between them. Germline V gene sequence: CDR1 SGHTS, CDR2 YDEGEE. The sample in question was CD4+ or CD8+ T cells sorted from blood, obtained in a trial of the OX40 agonist ivuxolimab. The TCR comes from an adult with an advanced solid tumor such as melanoma, head and neck, liver or kidney cancer. The chain couples TRBV5-8 to TRBJ2-4; maybe TRBD2 (6 bases). CDR3 nucleotides: TGTGCCAGCAGCTTTGGACGGGGGTTTGGACCAGCCAAAAACATTCAGTACTTC. Protein: CASSFGRGFGPAKNIQYF.